This T cell receptor (beta chain) derives from a study of cytomegalovirus exposure and HLA in healthy donors. General study results and limits: TCR sequences were mostly rare, though some public TCRs occurred in many donors.

Amplification used 60 Vbeta primers and 13 Jbeta primers. Generated by immunoSEQ multiplex PCR, the TCRdb table keeps only in-frame clones and is missing some. The data contain roughly 99,000 clones, over 70% of them singletons. Germline V gene data show CDR1 as GTSNPN and CDR2 as SVGIG (reference sequence). The CDR3 is 12 amino acids. V dropped 3 bases and J dropped 4 bases, with 9 bases sitting between them. A word on this clone: Antigen specificity is unknown.

Sequenced input: PBMCs. The receptor's source is a young man in good health and CMV-seronegative. The chain recombines TRBV30 with TRBJ1-2; D remains ambiguous. CDR3 bases: TGTGCCTGGAGGTCAAGCGTCTATGGCTACACCTTC. Translation: CAWRSSVYGYTF.